This T cell receptor beta chain was identified during a study of vaccination and CD4 T cells after COVID-19 (dated by TCRdb to 2022 to 2024). As for the study more broadly: SARS-CoV-2 positivity had been established in the convalescent patients by nasal swab PCR, and mild disease was recorded in several of these patients and severe disease in one. The convalescent cohort comprised six males and four females, including two Hispanic individuals, seven Caucasians, two Asians and one multiracial person. Each participant got two doses of either the Pfizer-BioNTech BNT162b2 vaccine (n=8) or the Moderna mRNA-1273 vaccine (n=2). Post-COVID blood samples were collected from convalescent patients a median of about 92 days after diagnosis, with a range of roughly 30 to 161 days. Post-vaccine blood samples were obtained a median of around 67 days after the second vaccine dose, with a range of about 12 to 241 days. Culture stimuli were overlapping spike peptide pools from SARS-CoV-2 and from the common cold coronaviruses HCoV-NL63, HCoV-OC43 and HCoV-229E. Control cultures received a CEFX viral epitope pool as the positive control, an HIV-1 Nef peptide pool as the negative control, or no peptide. In about 11 COVID-19 convalescent patients and a few infection-naive healthy vaccine recipients, the spike-specific CD4+ TCR repertoire before mRNA vaccination was compared with the repertoire after mRNA vaccination.

CDR1 SGHAT and CDR2 FQNNGV were looked up in the germline V gene. The V end loses 0 bases and the J end loses 7 bases, and a stretch of 12 bases separates them. The CDR3 sequence holds 14 residues, the cysteine and phenylalanine included. Only the CDR3 region is kept as DNA, spanning 42 bases read in frame from base 1. About this clonotype: The target of this receptor is not known. Within one base of it there is no much larger clone, and no base qualities were kept.

The research as a whole found: Although the median number of SARS-CoV-2-reactive clonotypes went up from roughly 20 after infection to 35 to 40 after vaccination, the increase was not significant. In convalescent patients, a median 86.3% of post-vaccine SARS-CoV-2-reactive clones were detected only after vaccination, and vaccine-specific priming was suggested by this finding. Only a relatively small number of convalescent patients were included in the study, and early timepoints following natural infection were not analyzed. Nearly all vaccine-specific clones in convalescent patients (304 of 307) were mono-reactive for SARS-CoV-2 spike rather than cross-reactive with common cold coronaviruses.

According to the study, the label for this sample's treatment or condition signals: approximately nine-day PBMC culture with coronavirus spike peptide pools or control peptides (ViraFEST assay). The study used the ViraFEST assay, which expanded antigen-specific T cells with peptide pools and then identified expanded clonotypes by TCR sequencing. The convalescent patients' positive SARS-CoV-2 PCR tests fell between March and December 2020, which was before the Alpha, Beta and Delta variants emerged in the United States. About 2 million PBMCs per well were cultured in IMDM with roughly 5% human AB serum and roughly 10 IU/ml IL-2, plus 10 ug/ml peptide pools. Half of the culture medium was replaced with fresh IL-2-containing medium on days 3 and 7. Once the cells had been in culture for about 10 days, the EasySep CD4+ T cell isolation kit was used to isolate CD4+ T cells by negative selection. Ficoll-Paque Plus gradient centrifugation was used to isolate PBMCs from whole blood, and the isolated PBMCs were then either used fresh or cryopreserved at -140C. Each culture condition was generally run in triplicate wells.

Receptor amplification or capture employed PCR. DNA from cultured CD4+ T cells underwent TCR sequencing with the Oncomine TCR Beta short-read assay at the Johns Hopkins FTIC core. The QIAamp micro DNA kit was used to extract genomic DNA from the cultured CD4+ T cells. Oncomine TCR Beta libraries from cultured CD4+ T cells were pooled with unique dual indexes and sequenced on an Illumina iSeq 100. The authors processed their data as follows. Non-productive sequences were filtered out, and CDR3s that did not start with C, did not end with F or W, or were shorter than 7 amino acids were discarded. The MANAFEST web application was used to identify antigen-specific clonotypes by comparing peptide-stimulated wells against reference wells and other culture wells. To be called positive, a clone needed an FDR below 0.05, an odds ratio above 5, and a productive frequency above 0.1% in at least two of three replicate wells. A clonotype counted as cross-reactive if it showed significant expansion both in the SARS-CoV-2 spike wells and in at least one common cold coronavirus spike condition. Similarity between CDR3 sequences was evaluated in R version 3.6.1 using Levenshtein distances (stringdist) and unrooted phylogenetic trees (ape). TCRdb reanalyzed the raw reads on its own, using fastp at Q25 for trimming and MiXCR for clone calling, and kept in-frame beta chains. For every CDR3 protein sequence, its rows merge into one entry that carries the most common genes and DNA. TCRdb assigned the V and J calls; the authors' analysis was not used. The sample table lists about 4,200 distinct CDR3 sequences, about 45% of them with a count of one. The ten biggest clones cover approximately 40% of the sample.

The origin of this receptor is a human donor who had recovered from COVID-19. The specimen was CD4+ T cells from blood, cultured in vitro. The sequence is built from TRBV11-2 and TRBJ2-5, with the D gene not clear enough to name. The CDR3 region has the sequence CASSLEVGWGTQYF. In nucleotide form, the sequence is TGTGCCAGCAGCTTAGAGGTGGGCTGGGGGACCCAGTACTTC. With the rest looked up from the reference TRBV11-2 and TRBJ2-5 genes rather than sequenced, the full variable domain is EAGVAQSPRYKIIEKRQSVAFWCNPISGHATLYWYQQILGQGPKLLIQFQNNGVVDDSQLPKDRFSAERLKGVDSTLKIQPAKLEDSAVYLCASSLEVGWGTQYFGPGTRLLVL.